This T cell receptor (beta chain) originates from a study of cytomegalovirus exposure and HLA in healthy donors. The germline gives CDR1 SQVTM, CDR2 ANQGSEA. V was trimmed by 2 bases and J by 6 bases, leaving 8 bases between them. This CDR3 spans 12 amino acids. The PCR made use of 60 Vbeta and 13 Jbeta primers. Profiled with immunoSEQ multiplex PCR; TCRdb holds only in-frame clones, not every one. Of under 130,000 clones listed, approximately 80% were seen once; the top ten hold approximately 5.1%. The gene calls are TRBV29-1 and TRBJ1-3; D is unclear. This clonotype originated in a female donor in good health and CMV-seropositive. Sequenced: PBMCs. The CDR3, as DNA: TGCAGCGTTGAACGGGTCGAAAACACCATATATTTT. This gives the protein CSVERVENTIYF.